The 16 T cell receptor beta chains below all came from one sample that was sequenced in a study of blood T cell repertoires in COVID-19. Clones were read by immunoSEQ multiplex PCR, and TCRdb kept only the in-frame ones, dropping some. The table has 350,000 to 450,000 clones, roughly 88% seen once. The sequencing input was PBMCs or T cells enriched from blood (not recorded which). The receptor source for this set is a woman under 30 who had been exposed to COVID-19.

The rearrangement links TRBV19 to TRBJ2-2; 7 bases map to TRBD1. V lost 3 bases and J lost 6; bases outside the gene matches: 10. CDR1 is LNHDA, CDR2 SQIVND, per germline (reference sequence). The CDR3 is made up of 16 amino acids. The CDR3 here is CASSMSDRALAGELFF. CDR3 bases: TGTGCCAGTAGTATGTCCGACAGGGCCCTGGCCGGGGAGCTGTTTTTT.

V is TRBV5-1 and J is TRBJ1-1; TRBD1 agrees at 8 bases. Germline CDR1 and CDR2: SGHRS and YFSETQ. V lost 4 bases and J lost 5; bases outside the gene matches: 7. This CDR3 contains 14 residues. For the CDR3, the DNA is TGCGCCAGCAGCCCAGGGGGCGCAGAAACTGAAGCTTTCTTT. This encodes CASSPGGAETEAFF.

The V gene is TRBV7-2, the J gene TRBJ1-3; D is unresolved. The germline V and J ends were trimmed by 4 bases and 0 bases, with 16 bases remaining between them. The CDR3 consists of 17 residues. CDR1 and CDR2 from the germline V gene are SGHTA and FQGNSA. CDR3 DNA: TGTGCCAGCAGCTCCCGATCTGGACTGAACTCTGGAAACACCATATATTTT. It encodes CASSSRSGLNSGNTIYF.

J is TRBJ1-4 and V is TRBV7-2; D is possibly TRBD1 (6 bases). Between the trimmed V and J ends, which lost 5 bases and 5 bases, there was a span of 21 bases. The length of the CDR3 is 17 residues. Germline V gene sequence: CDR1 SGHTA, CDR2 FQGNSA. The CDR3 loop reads CASSPTRGALHNEKLFF. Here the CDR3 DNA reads TGTGCCAGCAGCCCGACACGGGGGGCCTTACACAATGAAAAACTGTTTTTT.

CDR3 DNA sequence: TGCGCCAGCAGCCAGGAGGGACAGGGGCGCACTGAAGCTTTCTTT. Protein sequence: CASSQEGQGRTEAFF. This chain joins TRBV4-1 and TRBJ1-1; TRBD1 matches 10 bases. The germline gives CDR1 MGHRA, CDR2 YSYEKL. Unmatched junction bases numbered 5, after V lost 3 bases and J lost 4 bases. The CDR3 is 15 residues long.

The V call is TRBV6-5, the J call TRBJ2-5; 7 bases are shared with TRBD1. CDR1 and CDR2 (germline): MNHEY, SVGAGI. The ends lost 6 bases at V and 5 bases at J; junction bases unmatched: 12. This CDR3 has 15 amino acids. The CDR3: CASREWDSEPETQYF. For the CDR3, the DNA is TGTGCCAGCAGGGAGTGGGACAGCGAACCGGAGACCCAGTACTTC.

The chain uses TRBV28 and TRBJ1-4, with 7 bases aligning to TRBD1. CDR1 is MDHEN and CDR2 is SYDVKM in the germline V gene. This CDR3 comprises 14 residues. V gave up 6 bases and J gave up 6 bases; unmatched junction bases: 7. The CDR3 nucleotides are TGTGCCAGCAGGACCCGGGACAGAGATGAAAAACTGTTTTTT. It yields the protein CASRTRDRDEKLFF.

Here the CDR3 reads CASSYHTNEQFF. The DNA for the CDR3 is TGTGCCAGCAGTTACCACACAAATGAGCAGTTCTTC. The V call is TRBV6-2 or TRBV6-3, the J call TRBJ2-1; D not resolved. The V end lost 2 bases, the J end lost 7 bases, and 6 bases lay between the germline ends. The CDR3 consists of 12 residues. Germline CDR1 and CDR2: MNHEY and SVGEGT.

CDR3 DNA: TGTGCCAGCAGTTTCTTCGGGACAGGGAATGAAAAACTGTTTTTT. It specifies CASSFFGTGNEKLFF. The chain is built from TRBV28 and TRBJ1-4; TRBD1 aligns across 9 bases. The CDR3 covers 15 residues. V dropped 3 bases and J dropped 5; count of bases not matched to a gene: 4. Per the germline V gene, CDR1 is MDHEN and CDR2 is SYDVKM.

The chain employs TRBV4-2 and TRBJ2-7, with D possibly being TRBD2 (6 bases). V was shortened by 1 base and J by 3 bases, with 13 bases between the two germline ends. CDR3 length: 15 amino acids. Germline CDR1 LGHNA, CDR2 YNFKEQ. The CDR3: CASSQGRDPIYEQYF. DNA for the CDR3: TGTGCCAGCAGCCAAGGGCGGGACCCTATCTACGAGCAGTACTTC.

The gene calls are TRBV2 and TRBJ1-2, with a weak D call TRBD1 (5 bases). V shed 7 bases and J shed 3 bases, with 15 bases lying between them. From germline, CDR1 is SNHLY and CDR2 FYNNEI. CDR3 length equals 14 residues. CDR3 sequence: CASTTPPGDYGYTF. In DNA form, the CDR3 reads TGTGCCAGCACCACCCCTCCGGGGGACTATGGCTACACCTTC.

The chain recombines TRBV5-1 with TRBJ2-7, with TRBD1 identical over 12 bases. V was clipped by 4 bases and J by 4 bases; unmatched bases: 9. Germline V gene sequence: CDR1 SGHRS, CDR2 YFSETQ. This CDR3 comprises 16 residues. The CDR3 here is CASSPPGQGALYEQYF. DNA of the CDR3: TGCGCCAGCAGCCCCCCGGGACAGGGGGCGCTTTACGAGCAGTACTTC. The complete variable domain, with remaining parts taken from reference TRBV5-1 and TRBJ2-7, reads KAGVTQTPRYLIKTRGQQVTLSCSPISGHRSVSWYQQTPGQGLQFLFEYFSETQRNKGNFPGRFSGRQFSNSRSEMNVSTLELGDSALYLCASSPPGQGALYEQYFGPGTRLTVT.

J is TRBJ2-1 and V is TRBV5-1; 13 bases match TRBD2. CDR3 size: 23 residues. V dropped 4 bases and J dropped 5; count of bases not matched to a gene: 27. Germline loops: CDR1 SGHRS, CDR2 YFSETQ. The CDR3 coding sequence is TGCGCCAGCAGCAGACACTCGACTAGCGGGAGGCCCGACCCACGAAACCAAAACAATGAGCAGTTCTTC. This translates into CASSRHSTSGRPDPRNQNNEQFF.

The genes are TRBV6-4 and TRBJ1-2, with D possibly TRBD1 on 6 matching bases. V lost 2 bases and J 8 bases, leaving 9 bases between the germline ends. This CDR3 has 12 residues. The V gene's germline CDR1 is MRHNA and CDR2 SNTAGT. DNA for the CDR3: TGTGCCAGCAGTGACCTCACAGGGGGCTACACCTTC. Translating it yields CASSDLTGGYTF.

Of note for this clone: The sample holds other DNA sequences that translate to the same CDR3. The CDR3 reads CASSLGLAGEETQYF. The CDR3 nucleotides are TGTGCCAGCAGCTTAGGGTTAGCGGGGGAGGAGACCCAGTACTTC. This chain uses TRBV11-3 with TRBJ2-5; 9 nucleotides line up with TRBD2. The CDR3 consists of 15 residues. The J segment lost 5 bases and the V segment lost 1 base, leaving 5 bases of the junction unmatched. Germline CDR1 reads SGHNT; CDR2 reads YENEEA. The entire variable domain, with the rest obtained from reference TRBV11-3 and TRBJ2-5, is as follows: EAGVVQSPRYKIIEKKQPVAFWCNPISGHNTLYWYLQNLGQGPELLIRYENEEAVDDSQLPKDRFSAERLKGVDSTLKIQPAELGDSAVYLCASSLGLAGEETQYFGPGTRLLVL.

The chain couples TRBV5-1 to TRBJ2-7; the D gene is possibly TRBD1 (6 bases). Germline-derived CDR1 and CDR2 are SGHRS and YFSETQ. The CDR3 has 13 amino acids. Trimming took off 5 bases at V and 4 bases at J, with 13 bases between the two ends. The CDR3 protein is CASRWTVSYEQYF. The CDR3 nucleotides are TGCGCCAGCAGGTGGACAGTAAGTTACGAGCAGTACTTC.